The rows below give T cell receptor beta chains drawn from one sample of a study of blood T cell repertoires in COVID-19. TCRdb keeps only in-frame clones here, not all; method: immunoSEQ multiplex PCR. The sample consists of about 110,000 clones, around four fifths of them appearing once. Sequenced sample: peripheral blood. These receptors originate from a woman in her 70s with acute or convalescent COVID-19. CDR3s include the opening cysteine and the closing phenylalanine or tryptophan. Each record gives: J gene, clone size, V gene, D gene, CDR3 protein, CDR3 DNA. The D gene is left open where the match is weak. The listing skips clone size in some rows; elsewhere it reads once, few, many or a size class.

J: TRBJ2-3
size: NA
V: TRBV4-2
D: TRBD1
CDR3: CASSQGTGGVTREDTQYF
DNA: TGTGCCAGCAGCCAAGGGACAGGGGGAGTTACACGCGAGGATACGCAGTATTTT

J: TRBJ1-2
size: NA
V: TRBV2
D: TRBD1
CDR3: CASRAGTGGYGYTF
DNA: TGTGCCAGCAGAGCCGGGACAGGGGGCTATGGCTACACCTTC

J: TRBJ1-6
size: NA
V: TRBV7-9
D: NA
CDR3: CASRGQLGSPLHF
DNA: TGTGCCAGCCGGGGACAACTGGGTTCACCCCTCCACTTT

J: TRBJ2-3
size: NA
V: TRBV6-2/TRBV6-3
D: NA
CDR3: CASSYPQGGTSTDTQYF
DNA: TGTGCCAGCAGTTACCCCCAGGGGGGCACTAGCACAGATACGCAGTATTTT

J: TRBJ1-1
size: once
V: TRBV5-8
D: NA
CDR3: CASSLSNRNTEAFF
DNA: TGTGCCAGCAGCTTGAGTAACAGGAACACTGAAGCTTTCTTT

J: TRBJ2-5
size: NA
V: TRBV4-1
D: TRBD2
CDR3: CASSQHIRLAGGETQYF
DNA: TGCGCCAGCAGCCAACATATTAGACTAGCGGGGGGAGAGACCCAGTACTTC

J: TRBJ1-2
size: few
V: TRBV6-5
D: NA
CDR3: CASRGGGYGYTF
DNA: TGTGCCAGCAGAGGGGGGGGCTATGGCTACACCTTC

J: TRBJ1-4
size: once
V: TRBV4-1
D: TRBD1
CDR3: CASSEGQATTTNEKLFF
DNA: TGCGCCAGCAGTGAGGGACAGGCTACAACAACTAATGAAAAACTGTTTTTT

J: TRBJ2-4
size: many
V: TRBV4-2
D: TRBD2
CDR3: CASSLSVVASGSVKNIQYF
DNA: TGTGCCAGCAGCCTCTCAGTCGTGGCTAGCGGGAGTGTCAAAAACATTCAGTACTTC

J: TRBJ2-7
size: NA
V: TRBV4-2
D: NA
CDR3: CASSVTPQGHHEQYF
DNA: TGTGCCAGCAGCGTAACCCCCCAGGGCCACCACGAGCAGTACTTC

J: TRBJ2-3
size: once
V: TRBV5-5
D: NA
CDR3: CASSGLGLRDTDTQYF
DNA: TGTGCCAGCAGCGGGCTGGGGCTTAGGGATACAGATACGCAGTATTTT

J: TRBJ2-5
size: NA
V: TRBV15
D: NA
CDR3: CATSKRQEETQYF
DNA: TGTGCCACCAGCAAGAGACAGGAAGAGACCCAGTACTTC

J: TRBJ1-6
size: once
V: TRBV27
D: NA
CDR3: CASSPGRREYNSPLHF
DNA: TGTGCCAGCAGTCCTGGGAGGCGTGAGTATAATTCACCCCTCCACTTT